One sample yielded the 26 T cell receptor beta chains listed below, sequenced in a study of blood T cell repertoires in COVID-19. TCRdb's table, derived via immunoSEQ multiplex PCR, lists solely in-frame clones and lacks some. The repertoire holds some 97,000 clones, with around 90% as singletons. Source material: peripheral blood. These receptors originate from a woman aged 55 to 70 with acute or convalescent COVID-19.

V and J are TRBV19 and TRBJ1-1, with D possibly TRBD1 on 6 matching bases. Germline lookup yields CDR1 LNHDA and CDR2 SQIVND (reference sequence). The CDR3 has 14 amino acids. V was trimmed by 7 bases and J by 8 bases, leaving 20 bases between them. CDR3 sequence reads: CASTALGRGGEAFF. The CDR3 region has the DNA TGTGCCAGTACTGCCCTGGGAAGGGGGGGAGAAGCTTTCTTT.

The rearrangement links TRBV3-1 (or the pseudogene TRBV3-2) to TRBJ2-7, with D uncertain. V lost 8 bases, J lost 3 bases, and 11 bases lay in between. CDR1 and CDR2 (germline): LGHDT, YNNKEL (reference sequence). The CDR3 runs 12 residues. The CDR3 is CASSRRSYEQYF. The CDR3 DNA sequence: TGTGCCAGCTCCCGGCGGAGCTACGAGCAGTACTTC.

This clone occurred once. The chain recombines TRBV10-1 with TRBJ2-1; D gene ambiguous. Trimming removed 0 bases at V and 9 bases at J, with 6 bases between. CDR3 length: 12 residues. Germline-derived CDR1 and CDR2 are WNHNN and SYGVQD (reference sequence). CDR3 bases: TGCGCCAGCAGTGAGTCCCCAGGTGAGCAGTTCTTC. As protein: CASSESPGEQFF.

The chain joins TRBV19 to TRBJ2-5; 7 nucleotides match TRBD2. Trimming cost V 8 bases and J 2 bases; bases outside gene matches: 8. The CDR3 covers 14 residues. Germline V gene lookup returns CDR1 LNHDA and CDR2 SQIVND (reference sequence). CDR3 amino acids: CASQSGNQQETQYF. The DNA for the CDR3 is TGTGCCAGTCAAAGCGGGAACCAGCAAGAGACCCAGTACTTC.

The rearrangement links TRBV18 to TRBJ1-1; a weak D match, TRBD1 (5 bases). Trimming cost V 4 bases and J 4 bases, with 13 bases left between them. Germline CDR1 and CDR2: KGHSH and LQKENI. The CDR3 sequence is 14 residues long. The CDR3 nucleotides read TGTGCCAGCTCACTAGAAGACAGCGTCACTGAAGCTTTCTTT. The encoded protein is CASSLEDSVTEAFF.

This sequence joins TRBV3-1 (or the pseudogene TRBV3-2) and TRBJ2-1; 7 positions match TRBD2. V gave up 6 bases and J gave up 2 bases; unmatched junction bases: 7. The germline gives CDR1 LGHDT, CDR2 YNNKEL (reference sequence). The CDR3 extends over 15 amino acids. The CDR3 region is CASSLSGTTYNEQFF. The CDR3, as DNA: TGTGCCAGCAGTCTATCCGGGACTACCTACAATGAGCAGTTCTTC.

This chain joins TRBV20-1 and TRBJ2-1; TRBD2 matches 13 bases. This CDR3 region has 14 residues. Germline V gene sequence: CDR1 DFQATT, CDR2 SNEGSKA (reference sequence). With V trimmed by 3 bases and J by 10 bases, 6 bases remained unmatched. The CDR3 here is CSASRTSGSREQFF. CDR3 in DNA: TGCAGTGCTAGTAGGACTAGCGGGAGCCGAGAGCAGTTCTTC.

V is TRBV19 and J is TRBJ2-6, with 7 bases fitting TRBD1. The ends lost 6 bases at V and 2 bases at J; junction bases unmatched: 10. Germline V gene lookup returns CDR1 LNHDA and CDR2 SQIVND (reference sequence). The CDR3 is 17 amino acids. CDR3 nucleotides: TGTGCCAGTAGCTCCATCGACAGGGCAGCTGGGGCCAACGTCCTGACTTTC. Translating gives CASSSIDRAAGANVLTF.

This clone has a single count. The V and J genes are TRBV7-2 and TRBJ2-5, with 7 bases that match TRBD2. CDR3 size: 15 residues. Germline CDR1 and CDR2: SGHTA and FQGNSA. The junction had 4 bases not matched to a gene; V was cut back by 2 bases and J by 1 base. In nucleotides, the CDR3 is TGTGCCAGCAGCTTATCGGTAGCGGGCCAAGAGACCCAGTACTTC. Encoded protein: CASSLSVAGQETQYF.

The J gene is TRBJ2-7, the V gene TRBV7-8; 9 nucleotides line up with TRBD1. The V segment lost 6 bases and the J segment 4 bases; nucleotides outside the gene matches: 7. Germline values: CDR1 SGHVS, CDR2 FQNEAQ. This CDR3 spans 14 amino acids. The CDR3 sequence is CASRSSGTGYEQYF. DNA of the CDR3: TGTGCCAGCAGGTCTAGTGGGACAGGGTACGAGCAGTACTTC.

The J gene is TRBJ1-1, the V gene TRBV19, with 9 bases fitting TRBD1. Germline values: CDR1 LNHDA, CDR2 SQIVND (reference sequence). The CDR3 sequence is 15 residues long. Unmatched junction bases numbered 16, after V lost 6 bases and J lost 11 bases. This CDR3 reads CASSSQGAGSLFAFF. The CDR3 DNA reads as TGTGCCAGTAGCTCACAGGGGGCCGGATCGCTGTTCGCTTTCTTT.

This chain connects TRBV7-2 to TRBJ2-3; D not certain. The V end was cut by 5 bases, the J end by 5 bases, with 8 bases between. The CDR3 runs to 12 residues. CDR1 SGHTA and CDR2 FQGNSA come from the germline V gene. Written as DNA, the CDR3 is TGTGCCAGCAGCCCCACAGTAGATACGCAGTATTTT. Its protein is CASSPTVDTQYF.

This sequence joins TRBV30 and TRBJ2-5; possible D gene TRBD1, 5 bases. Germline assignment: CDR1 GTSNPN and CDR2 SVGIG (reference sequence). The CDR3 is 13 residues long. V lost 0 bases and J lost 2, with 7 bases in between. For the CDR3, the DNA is TGTGCCTGGAGTGTCGGACAACAAGAGACCCAGTACTTC. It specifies CAWSVGQQETQYF.

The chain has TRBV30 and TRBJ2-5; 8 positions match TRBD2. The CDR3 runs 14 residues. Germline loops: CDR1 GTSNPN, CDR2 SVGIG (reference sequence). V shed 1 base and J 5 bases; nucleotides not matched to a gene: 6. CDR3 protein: CAWSGDRGGETQYF. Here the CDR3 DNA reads TGTGCCTGGAGTGGGGACCGGGGGGGTGAGACCCAGTACTTC.

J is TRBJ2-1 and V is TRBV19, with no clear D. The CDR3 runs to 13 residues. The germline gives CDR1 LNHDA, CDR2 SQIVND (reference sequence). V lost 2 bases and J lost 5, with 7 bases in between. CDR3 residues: CASSILVHNEQFF. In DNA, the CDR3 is TGTGCCAGTAGTATACTCGTCCACAATGAGCAGTTCTTC.

CDR3 loop: CASSFVGPTYEQYF. CDR3 in DNA: TGCGCCAGCAGCTTTGTGGGGCCAACCTACGAGCAGTACTTC. This chain uses TRBV5-1 with TRBJ2-7, with D tentatively TRBD1 (5 bases). Germline V CDR1 and CDR2: SGHRS, YFSETQ. There are 14 residues in the CDR3. V lost 2 bases, J lost 2 bases, and 11 bases lay in between.

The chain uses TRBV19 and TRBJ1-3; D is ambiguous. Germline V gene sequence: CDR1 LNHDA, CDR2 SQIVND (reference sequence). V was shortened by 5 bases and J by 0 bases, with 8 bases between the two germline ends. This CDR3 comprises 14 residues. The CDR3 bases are TGTGCCAGTAGTGGTTCAGGCTCTGGAAACACCATATATTTT. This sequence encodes CASSGSGSGNTIYF.

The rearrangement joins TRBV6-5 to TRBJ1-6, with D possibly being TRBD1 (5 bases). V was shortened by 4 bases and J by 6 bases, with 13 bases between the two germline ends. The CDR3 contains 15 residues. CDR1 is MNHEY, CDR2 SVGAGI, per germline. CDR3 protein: CASSSRGIFNSPLHF. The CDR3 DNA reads TGTGCCAGCAGTTCCCGGGGGATTTTTAATTCACCCCTCCACTTT.

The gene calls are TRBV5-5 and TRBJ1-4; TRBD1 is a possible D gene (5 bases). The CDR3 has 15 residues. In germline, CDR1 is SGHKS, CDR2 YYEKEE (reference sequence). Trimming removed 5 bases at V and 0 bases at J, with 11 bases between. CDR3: CASSWGLTTNEKLFF. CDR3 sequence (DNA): TGTGCCAGCAGTTGGGGACTGACAACTAATGAAAAACTGTTTTTT.

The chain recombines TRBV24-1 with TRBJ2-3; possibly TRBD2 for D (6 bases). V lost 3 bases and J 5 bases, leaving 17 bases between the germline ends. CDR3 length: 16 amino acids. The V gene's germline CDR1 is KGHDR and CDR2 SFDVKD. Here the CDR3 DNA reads TGTGCCACCAGTGATCCGGACTCCCTCGGGGGAGATACGCAGTATTTT. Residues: CATSDPDSLGGDTQYF.

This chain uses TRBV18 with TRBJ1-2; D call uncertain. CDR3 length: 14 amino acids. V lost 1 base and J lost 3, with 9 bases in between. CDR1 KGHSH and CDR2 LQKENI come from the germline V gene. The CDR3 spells CASSPRGVDYGYTF. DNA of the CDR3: TGTGCCAGCTCACCACGCGGGGTCGACTATGGCTACACCTTC.

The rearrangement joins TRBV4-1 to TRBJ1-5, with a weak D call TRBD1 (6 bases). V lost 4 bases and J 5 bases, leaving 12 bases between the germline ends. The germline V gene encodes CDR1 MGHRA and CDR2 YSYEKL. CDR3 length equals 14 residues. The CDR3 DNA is TGCGCCAGCAGCCTAAGACAGGCAGATCAGCCCCAGCATTTT. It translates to CASSLRQADQPQHF.

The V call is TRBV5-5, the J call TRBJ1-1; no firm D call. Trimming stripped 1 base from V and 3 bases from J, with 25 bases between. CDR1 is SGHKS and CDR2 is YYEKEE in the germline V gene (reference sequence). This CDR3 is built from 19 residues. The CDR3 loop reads CASSLRGLPDFMRDTEAFF. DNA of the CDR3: TGTGCCAGCAGCTTGAGAGGCCTGCCGGATTTCATGAGGGACACTGAAGCTTTCTTT.

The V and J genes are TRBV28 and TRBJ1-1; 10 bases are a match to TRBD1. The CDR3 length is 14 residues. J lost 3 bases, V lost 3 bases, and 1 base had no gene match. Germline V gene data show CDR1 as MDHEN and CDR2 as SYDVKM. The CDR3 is CASSLGTGDTEAFF. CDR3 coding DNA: TGTGCCAGCAGTTTGGGGACAGGGGACACTGAAGCTTTCTTT.

This CDR3 is CASSERTRRGNEQFF. The DNA for the CDR3 is TGTGCCAGCAGTGAAAGGACTCGCCGTGGCAATGAGCAGTTCTTC. The rearrangement uses TRBV2 and TRBJ2-1, with D perhaps matching TRBD2 (5 bases). The length of the CDR3 is 15 residues. CDR1 and CDR2 (germline): SNHLY, FYNNEI. The V gene lost 2 bases and the J gene lost 6 bases, with 14 bases spanning the gap. The full variable domain, rest sourced from reference TRBV2 and TRBJ2-1, is EPEVTQTPSHQVTQMGQEVILRCVPISNHLYFYWYRQILGQKVEFLVSFYNNEISEKSEIFDDQFSVERPDGSNFTLKIRSTKLEDSAMYFCASSERTRRGNEQFFGPGTRLTVL.

The CDR3 nucleotides are TGCGCCAGCAGCTTCGGCGCGGTTGGAGCCTATGGCTACACCTTC. Protein sequence: CASSFGAVGAYGYTF. The V and J genes are TRBV5-1 and TRBJ1-2, with D uncertain. This CDR3 is built from 15 residues. Germline lookup yields CDR1 SGHRS and CDR2 YFSETQ. The germline V and J ends were trimmed by 2 bases and 4 bases, with 15 bases remaining between them.